One and the same sample provided the 25 T cell receptor beta chains below, sequenced in a study of naive and memory T cell subsets. Study results and limitations: Especially in CD8 cells, naive repertoires contained a few larger clonotypes, possibly CD45RA-re-expressing memory cells.

These receptors are not linked to any known antigen. The beta constant-region primer was an equimolar mix of two oligonucleotides covering TRBC1 and TRBC2. Four rounds of PCR amplified the ligated cDNA using nested alpha and beta constant-region primers plus SP2. TCRdb re-analysed the UMI-ligation and nested PCR reads in MiXCR, keeping a single row per CDR3 protein. The table lists 98,000 or so distinct CDR3 sequences, around 15% of them singletons, with 2.8% in the top ten. Sequencing was done on a sample of naive CD8+ T cells from blood. Receptors were obtained from a human donor in good health.

This clonotype was seen a handful of times. The chain joins TRBV9 to TRBJ2-5, with TRBD2 matching over 9 bases. The CDR3 has 15 residues. Germline values: CDR1 SGDLS, CDR2 YYNGEE. V shed 0 bases and J 4 bases; nucleotides not matched to a gene: 4. The chain's CDR3 is CASSVGVSGGETQYF. The CDR3 DNA reads as TGTGCCAGCAGCGTAGGGGTTAGCGGGGGAGAGACCCAGTACTTC.

This clonotype came up a few times. The chain combines TRBV4-1 with TRBJ2-1, with D perhaps TRBD1 (5 bases). The V gene's germline CDR1 is MGHRA and CDR2 YSYEKL. The CDR3 has 15 residues. Trimming cost V 1 base and J 5 bases, with 12 bases left between them. CDR3: CASSQVHRRDNEQFF. In nucleotides, the CDR3 is TGCGCCAGCAGCCAAGTCCACAGGAGAGACAATGAGCAGTTCTTC.

The rearrangement joins TRBV7-9 to TRBJ2-7; D remains ambiguous. From germline, CDR1 is SEHNR and CDR2 FQNEAQ (reference sequence). This CDR3 has 12 amino acids. Trimming removed 1 base at V and 6 bases at J, with 7 bases between. Here the CDR3 reads CASSLEDGEQYF. For the CDR3, the DNA is TGTGCCAGCAGCTTAGAGGATGGCGAGCAGTACTTC.

This clonotype was detected many times. The rearrangement links TRBV29-1 to TRBJ2-1; TRBD1 might be the D (5 bases). The CDR3 spans 13 residues. Germline values: CDR1 SQVTM, CDR2 ANQGSEA. Trimming cost V 7 bases and J 0 bases, with 10 bases left between them. The CDR3 is CSAGRDSYNEQFF. In DNA form, the CDR3 reads TGCAGCGCTGGCAGGGACTCCTACAATGAGCAGTTCTTC.

This clonotype was seen at least ten times. CDR3 amino acids: CASSPGTSVETQYF. The CDR3, as DNA: TGTGCCAGCAGTCCCGGGACTAGCGTCGAGACCCAGTACTTC. The genes are TRBV14 and TRBJ2-5; 10 bases fit TRBD2. With 6 bases clipped from V and 5 bases from J, the junction kept 6 bases outside the gene matches. CDR1 and CDR2 from the germline V gene are SGHDN and FVKESK. The CDR3 covers 14 residues.

This clonotype was observed many times. This chain joins TRBV7-9 and TRBJ2-1; the D gene is possibly TRBD1 (5 bases). Germline V gives CDR1 SEHNR, CDR2 FQNEAQ (reference sequence). V lost 6 bases to trimming and J lost 9 bases, with 12 bases between them. The CDR3 sequence is 12 residues long. The CDR3, as DNA: TGTGCCAGCAGTCCAAGCAGGGCTGAGCAGTTCTTC. Translation: CASSPSRAEQFF.

In this sample, this clonotype turned up a few times. The CDR3 sequence is CATSGRDLAGVFRYNEQFF. CDR3 sequence (DNA): TGTGCCACCTCCGGGCGCGACCTAGCGGGAGTCTTTAGGTACAATGAGCAGTTCTTC. The chain employs TRBV24-1 and TRBJ2-1, with 10 bases fitting TRBD2. Germline V CDR1 and CDR2: KGHDR, SFDVKD. This CDR3 is built from 19 residues. The ends lost 9 bases at V and 4 bases at J; junction bases unmatched: 20.

This clonotype was observed a few times. The V gene is TRBV3-1, the J gene TRBJ2-7, with D perhaps TRBD1 (7 bases). The CDR3 has 16 residues. Germline V CDR1 and CDR2: LGHDT, YNNKEL (reference sequence). V shed 0 bases and J shed 1 base, with 13 bases lying between them. The CDR3 DNA sequence: TGTGCCAGCAGCCAAGACGGGCCAGGGGGGTCCTACGAGCAGTACTTC. Translated, it gives CASSQDGPGGSYEQYF.

The sample holds many counts of this clonotype. The chain recombines TRBV16 with TRBJ2-7; no clear D. The CDR3 loop spans 15 amino acids. Germline loops: CDR1 KGHSY, CDR2 FQNENV. V lost 2 bases and J 0 bases, leaving 11 bases between the germline ends. The DNA for the CDR3 is TGTGCCAGCAGCCAAGTAGACTCCAGCTCCTACGAGCAGTACTTC. Translated: CASSQVDSSSYEQYF.

In its sample, this clonotype was seen a few times. The rearrangement links TRBV20-1 to TRBJ1-2; D is possibly TRBD1 (5 bases). The CDR3 has 13 residues. Trimming stripped 0 bases from V and 7 bases from J, with 12 bases between. Germline values: CDR1 DFQATT, CDR2 SNEGSKA (reference sequence). The CDR3 DNA reads as TGCAGTGCTAGAGATATCCAGGGTGGTGGCTACACCTTC. Translating it yields CSARDIQGGGYTF.

The sample holds many counts of this clonotype. V gene TRBV5-4 combines with J gene TRBJ2-3, with 9 nucleotides matching TRBD2. The germline V gene has CDR1 SGHNT and CDR2 YYREEE (reference sequence). Trimming cost V 2 bases and J 4 bases; bases outside gene matches: 8. The CDR3 sequence is 16 residues long. The CDR3 loop is CASSFSSGMGSDTQYF. The CDR3 DNA is TGTGCCAGCAGCTTCTCTAGCGGGATGGGGTCAGATACGCAGTATTTT. Using reference TRBV5-4 and TRBJ2-3 for the parts outside the CDR3, the full variable domain is ETGVTQSPTHLIKTRGQQVTLRCSSQSGHNTVSWYQQALGQGPQFIFQYYREEENGRGNFPPRFSGLQFPNYSSELNVNALELDDSALYLCASSFSSGMGSDTQYFGPGTRLTVL.

This chain uses TRBV25-1 with TRBJ1-2; D not certain. Germline V CDR1 and CDR2: MGHDK, SYGVNS. V lost 4 bases and J lost 3, with 15 bases in between. The length of the CDR3 is 15 residues. For the CDR3, the DNA is TGTGCCAGCAGTGCGGCCGGGGAGGGCTACTATGGCTACACCTTC. It encodes CASSAAGEGYYGYTF.

This chain uses TRBV20-1 with TRBJ2-5, with a possible D match to TRBD1 (6 bases). Germline CDR1 DFQATT, CDR2 SNEGSKA (reference sequence). The CDR3 contains 15 residues. Trimming took off 6 bases at V and 2 bases at J, with 19 bases between the two ends. CDR3 coding DNA: TGCAGTGCGCCCGGCAAACAGGGCCTACAAGAGACCCAGTACTTC. This sequence encodes CSAPGKQGLQETQYF.

This clonotype came up a few times. The chain couples TRBV5-1 to TRBJ1-4, with 9 positions matching TRBD1. V lost 4 bases, J lost 8 bases, and 6 bases stayed unmatched. Per the germline V gene, CDR1 is SGHRS and CDR2 is YFSETQ. The CDR3 contains 14 residues. For the CDR3, the DNA is TGCGCCAGCAGCGAGGGACAGGGAAGGGAAAAACTGTTTTTT. As protein: CASSEGQGREKLFF.

The chain combines TRBV4-3 with TRBJ1-6, with 9 bases aligning to TRBD1. The CDR3 spans 20 residues. The V gene end was trimmed by 0 bases and the J gene end by 4 bases; junction bases not matched to a gene: 13. The germline V gene encodes CDR1 LGHNA and CDR2 YSLEER. The CDR3 DNA sequence: TGCGCCAGCAGCCAAGACGTCCTATTACAGGGGGCTTATTATAATTCACCCCTCCACTTT. Residues: CASSQDVLLQGAYYNSPLHF.

In this sample, this clonotype turned up many times. The chain links TRBV19 to TRBJ2-1, with TRBD2 identical over 7 bases. Germline V lookup: CDR1 LNHDA, CDR2 SQIVND (reference sequence). The J segment lost 1 base and the V segment lost 5 bases, leaving 5 bases of the junction unmatched. This CDR3 has 15 amino acids. The DNA of the CDR3 is TGTGCCAGTAGTGGGGCGGGACTATCCTACAATGAGCAGTTCTTC. The encoded protein is CASSGAGLSYNEQFF. The whole variable domain, filled in from reference TRBV19 and TRBJ2-1, reads DGGITQSPKYLFRKEGQNVTLSCEQNLNHDAMYWYRQDPGQGLRLIYYSQIVNDFQKGDIAEGYSVSREKKESFPLTVTSAQKNPTAFYLCASSGAGLSYNEQFFGPGTRLTVL.

This clonotype was seen repeatedly, ten times or more. The V gene is TRBV4-3, the J gene TRBJ1-6, with TRBD1 matching 9 bases. The CDR3 extends over 16 amino acids. Germline V gene data show CDR1 as LGHNA and CDR2 as YSLEER. The ends lost 3 bases at V and 8 bases at J; junction bases unmatched: 8. This CDR3 is CASSHGIQGAYSPLHF. The CDR3, as DNA: TGCGCCAGCAGCCACGGAATACAGGGGGCCTATTCACCCCTCCACTTT.

This chain joins TRBV7-9 and TRBJ2-3; 7 bases agree with TRBD2. Trimming took 2 bases from V and 0 from J; bases not matched to a gene: 5. The length of the CDR3 is 16 residues. Looked up from germline, CDR1 is SEHNR and CDR2 is FQNEAQ (reference sequence). The CDR3 DNA reads TGTGCCAGCAGCTTATCCGCGGGAGAAAGCACAGATACGCAGTATTTT. As protein: CASSLSAGESTDTQYF.

This clonotype was seen repeatedly, ten times or more. The chain recombines TRBV29-1 with TRBJ2-7, with TRBD2 matching 11 bases. This CDR3 is 15 amino acids long. CDR1 and CDR2 (germline): SQVTM, ANQGSEA. The trim removed 3 bases at V and 2 bases at J, leaving 6 bases unmatched. DNA for the CDR3: TGCAGCGTTGAGCTAGCGGGAGGTGCCCCCTACGAGCAGTACTTC. This sequence encodes CSVELAGGAPYEQYF.

The rearrangement uses TRBV2 and TRBJ1-4; perhaps TRBD1 as D (6 bases). This CDR3 has 17 residues. Between the trimmed V and J ends, which lost 6 bases and 1 base, there was a span of 18 bases. CDR1 SNHLY and CDR2 FYNNEI come from the germline V gene. CDR3 in DNA: TGTGCCAGCAGGGCCACAGGGTCCCGCGGAACTAATGAAAAACTGTTTTTT. Protein sequence: CASRATGSRGTNEKLFF.

This clonotype was counted ten times or more. This chain uses TRBV9 with TRBJ2-1; TRBD1 might be the D (5 bases). Germline values: CDR1 SGDLS, CDR2 YYNGEE. The CDR3 sequence is 15 residues long. With 2 bases removed from V and 6 bases from J, the gap between germline ends came to 15 bases. Here the CDR3 reads CASSVAEGAFNEQFF. CDR3 bases: TGTGCCAGCAGCGTTGCTGAAGGGGCCTTCAATGAGCAGTTCTTC.

The chain joins TRBV11-2 to TRBJ2-6; D is uncertain. Germline CDR1 SGHAT, CDR2 FQNNGV. Trimming removed 3 bases from V and 2 bases from J, with 2 bases in between. The CDR3 extends over 13 amino acids. CDR3 sequence (DNA): TGTGCCAGCAGCTTTGCTGGGGCCAACGTCCTGACTTTC. The encoded protein is CASSFAGANVLTF.

The genes are TRBV4-3 and TRBJ2-2; 7 bases align to TRBD1. V shed 3 bases and J 2 bases; nucleotides not matched to a gene: 3. The CDR3 is 15 residues long. Germline V gene sequence: CDR1 LGHNA, CDR2 YSLEER. CDR3 residues: CASSQDRLNTGELFF. The CDR3 nucleotides are TGCGCCAGCAGCCAGGACAGGTTAAACACCGGGGAGCTGTTTTTT.

This clonotype was seen repeatedly, ten times or more. The chain is built from TRBV28 and TRBJ2-3; D gene unclear. Germline CDR1 is MDHEN and CDR2 is SYDVKM. V was trimmed by 7 bases and J by 2 bases, leaving 4 bases between them. The CDR3 loop spans 11 amino acids. CDR3 coding DNA: TGTGCCAGCATCGACACAGATACGCAGTATTTT. Its protein is CASIDTDTQYF.

This clonotype was observed a handful of times. The chain has TRBV7-8 and TRBJ2-7; D is unclear. Germline assignment: CDR1 SGHVS and CDR2 FQNEAQ. The CDR3 spans 12 residues. Trimming stripped 3 bases from V and 0 bases from J, with 3 bases between. The CDR3 protein is CASSFISYEQYF. The CDR3 region has the DNA TGTGCCAGCAGCTTCATCTCCTACGAGCAGTACTTC.